This T cell receptor (beta chain) was found in a study of cytomegalovirus exposure and HLA in healthy donors. Study-level information: Early released data comprised 80 million to 90 million unique TCRs from HLA-typed donors.

Use of 60 Vbeta and 13 Jbeta primers characterized the PCR. In the authors' methods: A follow-up analysis tallied around 76 million unique TCR beta chains, about 10 million shared. Method: immunoSEQ multiplex PCR; TCRdb's copy keeps in-frame clones and lacks some. V, J and clone size are those of that table, while D and trimming were read from the DNA. The table has 95,000 to 150,000 clones, about 81% seen once; the top ten hold more than 1.5%. The study, taken as a whole, reports: Analysis was carried out at a later point, and it linked a missense DCLRE1C variant to TCR beta V- and J-gene trimming. Most subjects had HLA-A and HLA-B alleles reportedly predicted accurately by TCR beta sequences.

CDR3 length: 17 amino acids. V dropped 0 bases and J dropped 1 base, with 15 bases sitting between them. Germline V gene lookup returns CDR1 MNHEY and CDR2 SMNVEV (reference sequence). A remark on this clone: Its antigen is unidentified.

The receptor was derived from a man aged 35 to 55 in good health and CMV-seronegative. The sequencing sample was made of PBMCs. The rearrangement uses TRBV27 and TRBJ2-5; possible D gene TRBD2, 6 bases. CDR3 nucleotides: TGTGCCAGCAGTTTATCGTCCGCGGGACGAATCCAAGAGACCCAGTACTTC. This gives the protein CASSLSSAGRIQETQYF.